This T cell receptor (beta chain) was observed in a study of cytomegalovirus exposure and HLA in healthy donors. Healthy individuals who donated bone marrow served as the donors. Notes on the study in general: Accurate prediction of HLA-A and HLA-B alleles (for most subjects) was reportedly achieved from TCR beta sequences. Analysis performed later showed TCR beta chains linked to HLA being more clonally expanded than equally common others.

Amplification used 60 Vbeta primers and 13 Jbeta primers. Some clones are missing from TCRdb's copy, which holds only in-frame ones; the method was immunoSEQ multiplex PCR. Among 250,000 to 350,000 clones listed, roughly 88% were seen once. In regard to this clone: Its antigen is unknown. Its ends do not fully match the called genes, so a read error is possible. The identical CDR3 is also encoded by other nucleotide sequences in the sample.

The clonotype originates from a man aged 35 to 55 in good health and CMV-seropositive. Sequences were obtained from PBMCs.

This chain's CDR3 is CASSESPGGTEAFF. In DNA, the CDR3 is TGCGCCAGCAGTGAATCCCCAGGTGGTACTGAAGCTTTCTTT. The chain links TRBV2 to TRBJ1-1, with D unresolved. Per the germline V gene, CDR1 is SNHLY and CDR2 is FYNNEI. This CDR3 comprises 14 residues.